The sequence of this T cell receptor beta chain was determined in a study of shared T cell receptors in the human thymus. The CDR3 runs 16 residues. Trimming cost V 5 bases and J 2 bases, with 16 bases left between them. Per germline, CDR1 SEHNR and CDR2 FQNEAQ (reference sequence). Sequencing used immunoSEQ multiplex PCR; TCRdb keeps in-frame clones, though not all of them. The data contain about 380,000 clones, approximately 95% of them singletons. The clonotype originates from a human donor. The chain employs TRBV7-9 and TRBJ2-1; perhaps TRBD2 as D (6 bases). The sequenced material came from thymocytes. The CDR3 here is CASSPDSGEAYNEQFF. CDR3 sequence (DNA): TGTGCCAGCAGCCCTGATAGCGGAGAAGCCTACAATGAGCAGTTCTTC.